This TCR beta chain originates from a study of T cell repertoires in cytomegalovirus infection. There are 15 residues in the CDR3. V was trimmed by 1 base and J by 5 bases, leaving 14 bases between them. TCRdb re-called the reads with MiXCR, one entry per CDR3 protein. The sample has around 450,000 distinct CDR3 sequences; approximately 31% are singletons. Sequencing was performed on PBMCs. The genes are TRBV12-3 or TRBV12-4 and TRBJ2-5, with D unclear. The sequence was collected from a human donor in good health (CMV status not recorded). Some clones in this sample may be carry-over from other donors' samples. The CDR3 reads CASSLGASGDETQYF. Written as DNA, the CDR3 is TGTGCCAGCAGTTTAGGGGCTAGTGGTGATGAGACCCAGTACTTC.